The 3 T cell receptor beta chains presented below share a single source sample, sequenced in a study of blood T cell repertoires in COVID-19. TCRdb keeps only in-frame clones here, not all; method: immunoSEQ multiplex PCR. Of 140,000 to 150,000 clones listed, 85% to 90% were seen once; the top ten hold approximately 3%. The sequencing sample was made of peripheral blood. The receptors here all came from an older woman with active COVID-19.

The rearrangement uses TRBV7-2 and TRBJ1-4; D gene uncertain. The CDR3 is made up of 17 amino acids. Trimming pared 1 base from V and 0 bases from J, leaving 12 bases between. Germline V gene sequence: CDR1 SGHTA, CDR2 FQGNSA. The CDR3 is CASSLVSLVATNEKLFF. The CDR3 DNA sequence: TGTGCCAGCAGCTTAGTATCCCTCGTTGCAACTAATGAAAAACTGTTTTTT.

The J gene is TRBJ1-4, the V gene TRBV5-5; D remains unclear. The CDR3 extends over 14 amino acids. Trimming took 0 bases from V and 3 from J, leaving 6 bases between them. Germline V gene sequence: CDR1 SGHKS, CDR2 YYEKEE (reference sequence). The CDR3 bases are TGTGCCAGCAGCTTGGGAGGGCCTAATGAAAAACTGTTTTTT. This codes for CASSLGGPNEKLFF.

V and J are TRBV5-6 and TRBJ1-6; possibly TRBD1 for D (5 bases). V dropped 4 bases and J dropped 9 bases, with 20 bases sitting between them. The CDR3 spans 16 residues. Germline-derived CDR1 and CDR2 are SGHDT and YYEEEE. Here the CDR3 reads CASSPGYLGPVSPLHF. The CDR3 nucleotides read TGTGCCAGCAGCCCAGGGTACCTGGGGCCCGTTTCACCCCTCCACTTT.